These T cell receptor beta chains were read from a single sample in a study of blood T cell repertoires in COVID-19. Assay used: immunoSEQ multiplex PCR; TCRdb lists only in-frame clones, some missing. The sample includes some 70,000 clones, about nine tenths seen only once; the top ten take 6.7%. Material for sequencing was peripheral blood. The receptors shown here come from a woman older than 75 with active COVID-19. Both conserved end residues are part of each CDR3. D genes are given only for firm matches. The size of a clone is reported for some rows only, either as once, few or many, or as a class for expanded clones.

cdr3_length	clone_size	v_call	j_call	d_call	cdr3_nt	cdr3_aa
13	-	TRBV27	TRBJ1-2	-	TGTGCCAGCCGCGGGACCTCTAACTATGGCTACACCTTC	CASRGTSNYGYTF
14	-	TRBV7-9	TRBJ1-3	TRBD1	TGTGCCGTACGACAGGGGAGCTCTGGAAACACCATATATTTT	CAVRQGSSGNTIYF
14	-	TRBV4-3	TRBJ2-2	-	TGCGCCAGCAGCCAAGTCAGATACACCGGGGAGCTGTTTTTT	CASSQVRYTGELFF
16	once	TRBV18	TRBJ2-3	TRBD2	TGTGCCAGCTCACCAGATGTAGCGGGAGCCACAGATACGCAGTATTTT	CASSPDVAGATDTQYF
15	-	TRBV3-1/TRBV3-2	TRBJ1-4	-	TGTGCCAGCAGCGGACCTGAGGGAGGGTATGAAAAACTGTTTTTT	CASSGPEGGYEKLFF
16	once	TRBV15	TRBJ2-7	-	TGTGCCACCAGCAGAGAAGCCTTATCGTCGACCTACGAGCAGTACTTC	CATSREALSSTYEQYF
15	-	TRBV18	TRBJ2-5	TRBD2	TGTGCCAGCTCACCAATAGCGGGAGGCCAAGAGACCCAGTACTTC	CASSPIAGGQETQYF
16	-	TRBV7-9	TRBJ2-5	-	TGTGCCAGCAGCTCCTCAGGAAGGGGGACACAAGAGACCCAGTACTTC	CASSSSGRGTQETQYF
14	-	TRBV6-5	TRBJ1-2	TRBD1	TGTGCCAGCAGAGACCTGGGACAGCTCTATGGCTACACCTTC	CASRDLGQLYGYTF
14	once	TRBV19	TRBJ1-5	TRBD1	TGTGCCAGTAGTGTAACAGGGGGGGATCAGCCCCAGCATTTT	CASSVTGGDQPQHF
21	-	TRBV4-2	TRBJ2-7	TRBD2	TGTGCCAGCAGCCAAGAAGGTCTGTATGGGGGCGCTAGCGGGAGGGCGGGAGAGCAGTACTTC	CASSQEGLYGGASGRAGEQYF
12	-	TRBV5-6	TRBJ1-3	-	TGTGCCAGCAGCTTGGTAGGAAACACCATATATTTT	CASSLVGNTIYF
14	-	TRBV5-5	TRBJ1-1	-	TGTGCCAGCAGCTTAAGGGACATGAACACTGAAGCTTTCTTT	CASSLRDMNTEAFF
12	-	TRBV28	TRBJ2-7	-	TGTGCCAGCAGTCCGGCCGGGGGAGCGAAGTACTTC	CASSPAGGAKYF
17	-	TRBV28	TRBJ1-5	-	TGTGCCAGCAGGGCCTCCTTACACCCGTATAGCAATCAGCCCCAGCATTTT	CASRASLHPYSNQPQHF
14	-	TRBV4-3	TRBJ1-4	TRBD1	TGCGCCAGCACGCCGGGACAGGGAAATGAAAAACTGTTTTTT	CASTPGQGNEKLFF
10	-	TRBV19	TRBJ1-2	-	TGTGCCAGTAGTATTAGTGGCTACACCTTC	CASSISGYTF
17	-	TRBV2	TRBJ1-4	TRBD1	TGTGCCAGCAGTTCTAACAGGGGTACCCAACTGGATGAAAAACTGTTTTTT	CASSSNRGTQLDEKLFF
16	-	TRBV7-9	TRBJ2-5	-	TGTGCCAGCAGCTCGCCTTATATGGGGCCTAAGGAGACCCAGTACTTC	CASSSPYMGPKETQYF
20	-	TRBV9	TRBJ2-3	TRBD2	TGTGCCAGCAGCGTAGAGGAGGGACTAGCGGGAGGGCCTTTGACAGATACGCAGTATTTT	CASSVEEGLAGGPLTDTQYF
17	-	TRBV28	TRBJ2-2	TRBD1	TGTGCCAGCAGCCCGGGGGGGACAGGGGGCGTCACCGGGGAGCTGTTTTTT	CASSPGGTGGVTGELFF
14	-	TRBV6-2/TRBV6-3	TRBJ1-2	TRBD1	TGTGCCAGCAGTCGCTTCAGGGGGAACTATGGCTACACCTTC	CASSRFRGNYGYTF
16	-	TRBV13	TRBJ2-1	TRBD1	TGTGCCAGCAGCCCCACCGGGACAGGGGGCCTCAATGAGCAGTTCTTC	CASSPTGTGGLNEQFF
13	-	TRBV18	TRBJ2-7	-	TGTGCCAGCTCACCAACGAGCTCCTACGAGCAGTACTTC	CASSPTSSYEQYF
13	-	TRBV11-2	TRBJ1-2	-	TGTGCCAGCAGCTTGGACAGCTACTATGGCTACACCTTC	CASSLDSYYGYTF
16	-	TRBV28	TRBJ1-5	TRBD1	TGTGCCAGCAGTACCCGGGACAGGGGGGGCAATCAGCCCCAGCATTTT	CASSTRDRGGNQPQHF
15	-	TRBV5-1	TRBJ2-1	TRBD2	TGCGCCAGCAGCCCCGGGACTAGCAGTGACAATGAGCAGTTCTTC	CASSPGTSSDNEQFF
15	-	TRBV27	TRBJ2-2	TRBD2	TGTGCCAGCAGTCCCCAGCGGGAGACCACCGGGGAGCTGTTTTTT	CASSPQRETTGELFF
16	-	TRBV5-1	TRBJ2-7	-	TGCGCCAGCAGCTTGCGCGGGGGCACAGGTTCCCCCGAGCAGTACTTC	CASSLRGGTGSPEQYF
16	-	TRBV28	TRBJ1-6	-	TGTGCCAGTACCGCCCCCGGGAGCCAGTATAATTCACCCCTCCACTTT	CASTAPGSQYNSPLHF
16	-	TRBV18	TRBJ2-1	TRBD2	TGTGCCAGCTCACCCGGACTAGCGAACTCCTACAATGAGCAGTTCTTC	CASSPGLANSYNEQFF
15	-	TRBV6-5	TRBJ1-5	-	TGTGCCAGCAAGACAGGTGATAAAAGCAATCAGCCCCAGCATTTT	CASKTGDKSNQPQHF
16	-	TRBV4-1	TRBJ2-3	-	TGCGCCAGCGGTTTGGTTCTAGCGGAGGGCACAGGGACGCAGTATTTT	CASGLVLAEGTGTQYF
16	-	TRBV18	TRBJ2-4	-	TGTGCCAGCTCACCGGACAGAGCCCTTGCCAAAAACATTCAGTACTTC	CASSPDRALAKNIQYF